The rows below give T cell receptor beta chains drawn from one sample of a study of spatial heterogeneity in lung cancer. MiXCR, run by TCRdb on the 5' RACE reads, gives a single entry per CDR3 protein. The table includes 20,000 to 25,000 distinct CDR3 sequences, 8.8% detected once. Here the sequenced sample was lung tumor tissue, taken at surgery. The receptor source for this set is a male donor with early-stage non-small cell lung cancer. Both conserved end residues are part of each CDR3. D genes are given only for firm matches. For some rows the clone size is stated as once, few or many, or as a class when expanded; others skip it.

16	many	TRBV28	NA	TRBJ2-4	CASSQTGVRAKNIQYF	TGTGCCAGCTCCCAAACCGGAGTCAGGGCCAAAAACATTCAGTACTTC
15	NA	TRBV27	TRBD1	TRBJ1-1	CASSPLPGQSAEAFF	TGTGCCAGCAGTCCTCTACCGGGACAGAGCGCTGAAGCTTTCTTT
14	NA	TRBV6-5	TRBD1	TRBJ1-2	CASSSPQGLDGYTF	TGTGCCAGCAGTTCCCCACAGGGGCTGGACGGCTACACCTTC
15	many	TRBV6-2/TRBV6-3	TRBD1	TRBJ1-2	CASRTDRGGNYGYTF	TGTGCCAGCAGGACGGACAGGGGAGGAAACTATGGCTACACCTTC
15	many	TRBV5-1	NA	TRBJ1-5	CASSLTGHSNQPQHF	TGCGCCAGCAGCTTGACAGGACATAGCAATCAGCCCCAGCATTTT
16	many	TRBV5-1	NA	TRBJ2-3	CASSFRGGTSTDTQYF	TGCGCCAGCAGCTTTAGGGGGGGAACTAGCACAGATACGCAGTATTTT
13	many	TRBV24-1	NA	TRBJ1-2	CATSDLAGFGYTF	TGTGCCACCAGTGATTTGGCTGGGTTCGGCTACACCTTC
16	NA	TRBV6-2/TRBV6-3	TRBD1	TRBJ2-3	CASSWGQGQNTDTQYF	TGTGCCAGCAGCTGGGGACAGGGACAAAACACAGATACGCAGTATTTT
13	many	TRBV20-1	NA	TRBJ2-1	CSATGTRDNEQFF	TGCAGTGCTACCGGGACGCGCGACAATGAGCAGTTCTTC
15	medium-sized	TRBV11-1	NA	TRBJ2-7	CASSRSGSMFYEQYF	TGTGCCAGCAGCCGTAGCGGTAGTATGTTCTACGAGCAGTACTTC
16	few	TRBV4-3	TRBD1	TRBJ1-2	CASSQDFSTGPDGYTF	TGCGCCAGCAGCCAAGATTTCTCGACAGGGCCTGATGGCTACACCTTC
14	many	TRBV20-1	TRBD1	TRBJ2-7	CSADGDRGTYEQYF	TGCAGTGCTGACGGAGACAGGGGCACCTACGAGCAGTACTTC
15	many	TRBV5-4	TRBD1	TRBJ2-1	CASTQGQSSYNEQFF	TGTGCCAGCACCCAGGGACAGAGCTCCTACAATGAGCAGTTCTTC
16	many	TRBV7-9	NA	TRBJ2-3	CASSFSTGSYRDTQYF	TGTGCCAGCAGCTTCTCGACTGGATCTTACCGAGATACGCAGTATTTT
14	many	TRBV15	NA	TRBJ2-5	CATSRDQGREAQYF	TGTGCCACCAGCAGAGATCAGGGCAGGGAGGCCCAGTACTTC
15	many	TRBV28	TRBD1	TRBJ2-7	CASSTPGTASYEQYF	TGTGCCAGCAGCACTCCCGGGACAGCCTCCTACGAGCAGTACTTC
11	many	TRBV29-1	NA	TRBJ1-1	CSGGGGPEAFF	TGCAGTGGGGGAGGCGGGCCTGAAGCTTTCTTT
11	many	TRBV7-2	TRBD2	TRBJ2-1	CASSLRGDPFF	TGTGCCAGCAGCTTGCGGGGGGACCCGTTCTTC
16	NA	TRBV6-5	TRBD1	TRBJ2-7	CASSPLRGTGAAEQYF	TGTGCCAGCAGCCCCCTCAGGGGGACAGGGGCTGCCGAGCAGTACTTC
16	many	TRBV6-2/TRBV6-3	TRBD2	TRBJ2-7	CASSTKLAGSSYEQYF	TGTGCCAGCAGTACCAAACTAGCGGGGTCGTCCTACGAGCAGTACTTC
13	NA	TRBV20-1	NA	TRBJ1-2	CSARDRNTVSYTF	TGCAGTGCTAGAGATCGGAACACGGTTAGCTACACCTTC
13	NA	TRBV7-2	NA	TRBJ1-1	CASSPFLNTEAFF	TGTGCCAGCAGCCCGTTCTTGAACACTGAAGCTTTCTTT
20	few	TRBV4-2	TRBD2	TRBJ2-3	CASSQDVPGTSGAPPDTQYF	TGTGCCAGCAGCCAAGATGTCCCCGGGACTAGCGGAGCCCCCCCAGATACGCAGTATTTT
17	many	TRBV29-1	NA	TRBJ1-5	CSVEDNRQVYSNQPQHF	TGCAGCGTTGAAGATAACAGACAGGTCTATAGCAATCAGCCCCAGCATTTT
17	many	TRBV12-3/TRBV12-4	TRBD2	TRBJ2-1	CASSSGWVASGYNEQFF	TGTGCCAGCAGTTCAGGCTGGGTGGCTAGCGGATACAATGAGCAGTTCTTC
13	many	TRBV30	NA	TRBJ1-5	CAWSPQPNQPQHF	TGTGCCTGGAGTCCCCAGCCAAATCAGCCCCAGCATTTT
15	many	TRBV27	NA	TRBJ2-5	CASSLRGRRSETQYF	TGTGCCAGCAGTTTACGGGGGCGCAGGTCGGAGACCCAGTACTTC
14	many	TRBV4-2	NA	TRBJ2-2	CASSPGGGAGELFF	TGTGCCAGCAGCCCCGGGGGTGGGGCCGGGGAGCTGTTTTTT
15	many	TRBV27	TRBD2	TRBJ2-3	CASSRGGLAVDTQYF	TGTGCCAGCAGTCGCGGGGGACTAGCGGTAGATACGCAGTATTTT
15	many	TRBV28	NA	TRBJ2-7	CASSLSNKFAYEQYF	TGTGCCAGCAGTTTAAGCAACAAATTCGCCTACGAGCAGTACTTC
15	NA	TRBV20-1	TRBD1	TRBJ2-5	CSARDGGQVLETQYF	TGCAGTGCTAGAGACGGCGGACAGGTTTTAGAGACCCAGTACTTC
12	many	TRBV7-9	NA	TRBJ1-2	CASSSTGFGYTF	TGTGCCAGCAGCTCAACAGGGTTTGGCTACACCTTC
12	many	TRBV29-1	NA	TRBJ2-5	CSGGTIQETQYF	TGCAGCGGGGGGACGATCCAAGAGACCCAGTACTTC
15	NA	TRBV5-1	TRBD2	TRBJ2-3	CASSLAGGIKDTQNF	TGCGCCAGCAGCTTGGCGGGGGGAATCAAGGATACGCAGAATTTT
14	many	TRBV7-2	NA	TRBJ1-5	CASSFLGVNQPQHF	TGTGCCAGCAGTTTTCTGGGGGTCAATCAGCCCCAGCATTTT
15	many	TRBV7-2	NA	TRBJ2-5	CASSLAGGGSETQYF	TGTGCCAGCAGCTTAGCGGGGGGAGGATCCGAGACCCAGTACTTC
12	few	TRBV7-2	NA	TRBJ2-6	CATSYGANVLTF	TGTGCCACTTCCTATGGGGCCAACGTCCTGACTTTC
14	NA	TRBV10-3	TRBD1	TRBJ2-7	CAIRGQGSTYEQYF	TGTGCCATCAGGGGACAGGGCTCTACCTACGAGCAGTACTTC
11	once	TRBV6-1	NA	TRBJ2-5	CASRQIETQYF	TGTGCCAGCAGACAGATAGAGACCCAGTACTTC
15	few	TRBV15	NA	TRBJ2-3	CATSRGGAGTDTQYF	TGTGCCACCAGCAGAGGAGGGGCTGGGACAGATACGCAGTATTTT
17	many	TRBV4-3	TRBD2	TRBJ2-2	CASSRQAGGLGTGELFF	TGCGCCAGCAGCCGACAAGCGGGAGGACTCGGCACCGGGGAGCTGTTTTTT
14	NA	TRBV5-1	NA	TRBJ1-1	CASSQRGWATEAFF	TGCGCCAGCTCCCAGCGGGGGTGGGCCACTGAAGCTTTCTTT
12	many	TRBV30	NA	TRBJ2-5	CAWSKEAGTQYF	TGTGCCTGGAGCAAGGAGGCGGGGACCCAGTACTTC
12	many	TRBV7-8	NA	TRBJ2-1	CASSLGTGEQFF	TGTGCCAGCAGCTTAGGGACCGGAGAGCAGTTCTTC
14	many	TRBV28	TRBD2	TRBJ2-7	CASSSTWTSEEQYF	TGTGCCAGCAGTTCCACCTGGACTAGCGAGGAGCAGTACTTC
15	many	TRBV7-2	NA	TRBJ2-1	CASSLANTNSNEQFF	TGTGCCAGCAGCTTAGCTAATACTAACTCCAATGAGCAGTTCTTC
13	NA	TRBV7-8	NA	TRBJ2-7	CASSFRRDYEQYF	TGTGCCAGCAGCTTCCGCAGAGACTACGAGCAGTACTTC
16	many	TRBV28	NA	TRBJ1-2	CASSPLVGFGIYGYTF	TGTGCCAGCAGTCCGTTGGTAGGTTTCGGAATCTATGGCTACACCTTC
16	NA	TRBV5-1	TRBD2	TRBJ2-2	CASSPSGGLQTGELFF	TGCGCCAGCAGCCCTAGCGGGGGGCTTCAAACCGGGGAGCTGTTTTTT